A few counts support the clone carrying this T cell receptor beta chain. This record comes from a study of blood T cell repertoires in COVID-19. In the original processing: Reference gene primer amplification yielded estimated nucleated cell counts. Data came from immunoSEQ multiplex PCR; TCRdb stores just in-frame clones and leaves some out. V, J and clone size were drawn from that table, and D and trimming were deduced from the DNA. The repertoire includes approximately 97,000 clones, 84% of them detected once, and 9.5% to 10% sits in the top ten. Trimming removed 5 bases at V and 4 bases at J, with 17 bases between. CDR1 and CDR2 from the germline V gene are MGHRA and YSYEKL. The CDR3 is made up of 15 amino acids.

This sequence joins TRBV4-1 and TRBJ1-1; D ambiguous. The sample taken for sequencing was peripheral blood. This TCR was recovered from a man aged 35-49 years with active or convalescent COVID-19. The CDR3 DNA sequence: TGCGCCAGCAGCGATCAAGCGATAGCTCTCACTGAAGCTTTCTTT. Protein sequence: CASSDQAIALTEAFF.